These 20 T cell receptor beta chains originate from one sample sequenced in a study of prognosis after radiotherapy for stage I lung cancer. The authors amplified TCR beta CDR3 from genomic DNA using two-round multiplex PCR. The use of primers specific to each TRBV and TRBJ gene characterized first-round PCR. Each CDR3 protein gets one entry after TCRdb re-called the multiplex PCR reads with MiXCR. This table holds about 13,000 distinct CDR3 sequences, less than 55% found once. The starting material was PBMCs, obtained before or after stereotactic body radiation therapy (not recorded which). The receptors shown here come from a donor aged 50 or older with non-small cell lung cancer.

This clonotype was recorded at least ten times. The chain carries TRBV2 and TRBJ1-2; 8 nucleotides match TRBD1. This CDR3 has 14 amino acids. With V trimmed by 5 bases and J by 8 bases, 10 bases remained unmatched. CDR1 SNHLY and CDR2 FYNNEI come from the germline V gene. The CDR3 region has the DNA TGTGCCAGCAGTCCACCGGTACAGGGGGTGGGCTACACCTTC. Translating gives CASSPPVQGVGYTF.

The CDR3 loop is CASSSNTGLYGYTF. The CDR3 DNA reads as TGTGCCAGCAGCTCAAATACAGGGCTCTATGGCTACACCTTC. V and J are TRBV11-3 and TRBJ1-2; D is perhaps TRBD1 (6 bases). This CDR3 comprises 14 residues. The germline V gene has CDR1 SGHNT and CDR2 YENEEA. V was trimmed by 4 bases and J by 4 bases, leaving 13 bases between them.

This clonotype has ten or more counts. V is TRBV20-1 and J is TRBJ2-2; 13 nucleotides line up with TRBD2. Trimming cost V 6 bases and J 5 bases; bases outside gene matches: 9. The CDR3 spans 16 residues. Germline loops: CDR1 DFQATT, CDR2 SNEGSKA (reference sequence). The CDR3 here is CSALGTSGMVTGELFF. CDR3 DNA sequence: TGCAGTGCACTGGGGACTAGCGGGATGGTAACCGGGGAGCTGTTTTTT.

Only one count was recorded for this clonotype. The rearrangement joins TRBV12-3 or TRBV12-4 to TRBJ2-3; the match to TRBD2 covers 10 bases. This CDR3 comprises 16 residues. J lost 6 bases, V lost 6 bases, and 12 bases had no gene match. The chain's CDR3 is CASSSPQREGHDTQYF. As DNA, the CDR3 is TGTGCCAGCAGCTCCCCGCAGCGGGAGGGCCACGATACGCAGTATTTT.

This clonotype was counted at least ten times. CDR3 sequence (DNA): TGTGCCAGCAGCCAAGATCTTCCGGGAATCTACGAGCAGTACTTC. It codes for CASSQDLPGIYEQYF. The rearrangement links TRBV4-2 to TRBJ2-7; possible D gene TRBD2, 5 bases. There are 15 residues in the CDR3. The germline V gene has CDR1 LGHNA and CDR2 YNFKEQ. The germline V and J ends were trimmed by 0 bases and 3 bases, with 12 bases remaining between them.

This clonotype occurred many times. The gene calls are TRBV5-5 and TRBJ1-4, with D uncertain. Germline V lookup: CDR1 SGHKS, CDR2 YYEKEE (reference sequence). V lost 3 bases, J lost 0 bases, and 9 bases lay in between. The CDR3 extends over 15 amino acids. CDR3 in DNA: TGTGCCAGCAGCTCTGAATATGCAACTAATGAAAAACTGTTTTTT. Amino acid sequence: CASSSEYATNEKLFF.

J is TRBJ2-3 and V is TRBV5-6; 10 nucleotides match TRBD1. The CDR3 is 16 residues long. Germline values: CDR1 SGHDT, CDR2 YYEEEE. V was pared by 2 bases and J by 1 base, with 4 bases of the junction left unmatched. Written as DNA, the CDR3 is TGTGCCAGCAGCTTCGACAGGGGGCGAGGCACAGATACGCAGTATTTT. Residues: CASSFDRGRGTDTQYF.

The chain joins TRBV6-2 or TRBV6-3 to TRBJ2-3, with TRBD2 identical over 11 bases. Germline CDR1 reads MNHEY; CDR2 reads SVGEGT. V dropped 10 bases and J dropped 2; count of bases not matched to a gene: 17. The CDR3 consists of 18 residues. The CDR3 is CAIGSAIFSGGDTDTQYF. CDR3 in DNA: TGTGCCATTGGTTCAGCCATCTTTAGCGGGGGGGACACAGATACGCAGTATTTT.

This clonotype was detected many times. V is TRBV5-6 and J is TRBJ2-1; the D gene is possibly TRBD1 (6 bases). Trimming removed 4 bases at V and 4 bases at J, with 18 bases between. CDR1 is SGHDT and CDR2 is YYEEEE in the germline V gene. The CDR3 runs 16 residues. DNA of the CDR3: TGTGCCAGCAGCAGACCGGGACACAAGGTATACAATGAGCAGTTCTTC. Protein product: CASSRPGHKVYNEQFF.

The chain joins TRBV5-1 to TRBJ2-7, with D perhaps matching TRBD1 or TRBD2 (5 bases each). Germline CDR1 is SGHRS and CDR2 is YFSETQ. The CDR3 sequence is 17 residues long. V lost 1 base and J lost 5, with 22 bases in between. The chain's CDR3 is CASSLLAAGTWSNEQYF. CDR3 DNA sequence: TGCGCCAGCAGCTTGCTCGCCGCCGGGACGTGGTCTAACGAGCAGTACTTC.

The V gene is TRBV9, the J gene TRBJ1-3; 7 bases are a match to TRBD1. J was trimmed by 0 bases and V by 4 bases; bases with no gene match: 7. The CDR3 is made up of 16 amino acids. The germline V gene encodes CDR1 SGDLS and CDR2 YYNGEE. CDR3 DNA sequence: TGTGCCAGCAGCTCCGGACAGGCGTTCTCTGGAAACACCATATATTTT. It translates to CASSSGQAFSGNTIYF. The full variable domain, its missing parts supplied by reference TRBV9 and TRBJ1-3, is DSGVTQTPKHLITATGQRVTLRCSPRSGDLSVYWYQQSLDQGLQFLIQYYNGEERAKGNILERFSAQQFPDLHSELNLSSLELGDSALYFCASSSGQAFSGNTIYFGEGSWLTVV.

The J gene is TRBJ2-7, the V gene TRBV6-1, with D perhaps being TRBD1 or TRBD2 (5 bases each). The CDR3 covers 13 residues. Trimming cost V 5 bases and J 4 bases, with 12 bases left between them. In germline, CDR1 is MNHNS, CDR2 SASEGT. The CDR3 DNA follows: TGTGCCAGCAGTAGGGACGAAGGGTACGAGCAGTACTTC. The encoded protein is CASSRDEGYEQYF.

The chain combines TRBV7-2 with TRBJ2-7; 7 bases are shared with TRBD2. The CDR3 consists of 13 residues. The germline V gene has CDR1 SGHTA and CDR2 FQGNSA. Unmatched junction bases numbered 8, after V lost 5 bases and J lost 7 bases. Here the CDR3 reads CASSPELGGEQYF. CDR3 in DNA: TGTGCCAGCAGCCCGGAGCTGGGGGGGGAGCAGTACTTC.

This clonotype showed up just a few times. The chain combines TRBV6-1 with TRBJ2-1; tentatively, D is TRBD1 (5 bases). CDR3 length: 15 amino acids. Trimming took off 6 bases at V and 3 bases at J, with 15 bases between the two ends. Germline CDR1 is MNHNS and CDR2 is SASEGT. The CDR3 sequence is CASSPRVVGYNEQFF. In DNA form, the CDR3 reads TGTGCCAGCAGCCCCAGGGTAGTCGGCTACAATGAGCAGTTCTTC.

This clonotype appeared a single time. A much larger clone lies one base from this, so it may be a read error. The V and J genes are TRBV6-1 and TRBJ2-5; 8 bases align to TRBD2. CDR3 length equals 14 residues. Germline V gene sequence: CDR1 MNHNS, CDR2 SASEGT. In DNA form, the CDR3 reads TGTGACAGCAGACCGGGGGGGGGGGTCGAGACCCAGTACTTC. Translation: CDSRPGGGVETQYF.

In its sample, this clonotype was seen many times. The rearrangement joins TRBV5-1 to TRBJ2-7, with D perhaps TRBD1 (7 bases). CDR1 and CDR2 from the germline V gene are SGHRS and YFSETQ. The CDR3 is 14 residues long. Trimming took 3 bases from V and 2 from J, leaving 12 bases between them. The CDR3 sequence is CASSSGGGAYEQYF. The DNA for the CDR3 is TGCGCCAGCAGCTCAGGGGGAGGTGCCTACGAGCAGTACTTC.

This clonotype ranks as medium-sized. J is TRBJ1-5 and V is TRBV6-1; 8 bases align to TRBD1. In germline, CDR1 is MNHNS, CDR2 SASEGT. The CDR3 is made up of 13 amino acids. V lost 11 bases, J lost 4 bases, and 7 bases stayed unmatched. The CDR3 bases are TGTGCCGGGGATACAGGGGGGAATCAGCCCCAGCATTTT. Translated: CAGDTGGNQPQHF.

This clonotype occurred many times. The V and J genes are TRBV7-2 and TRBJ2-3; D is ambiguous. The length of the CDR3 is 14 residues. The V gene lost 2 bases and the J gene lost 0 bases, with 6 bases spanning the gap. Germline lookup yields CDR1 SGHTA and CDR2 FQGNSA. In DNA, the CDR3 is TGTGCCAGCAGCTTAACCGTTAGCACAGATACGCAGTATTTT. This sequence encodes CASSLTVSTDTQYF. The whole variable domain, remainder taken from reference TRBV7-2 and TRBJ2-3, is GAGVSQSPSNKVTEKGKDVELRCDPISGHTALYWYRQSLGQGLEFLIYFQGNSAPDKSGLPSDRFSAERTGGSVSTLTIQRTQQEDSAVYLCASSLTVSTDTQYFGPGTRLTVL.

At least ten counts were recorded for this clonotype. This rearrangement joins TRBV7-2 to TRBJ2-7, with D possibly matching TRBD1 (6 bases). CDR3 size: 14 residues. The germline V gene encodes CDR1 SGHTA and CDR2 FQGNSA. V was clipped by 2 bases and J by 2 bases, with 10 bases between them. The CDR3 DNA reads TGTGCCAGCAGCTTAACGACAGGACCCTACGAGCAGTACTTC. It is translated as CASSLTTGPYEQYF.

The chain links TRBV6-2 or TRBV6-3 to TRBJ1-1, with 8 bases lining up with TRBD1. CDR1 is MNHEY and CDR2 is SVGEGT in the germline V gene. The CDR3 runs 14 residues. After removal of 6 bases from V and 0 bases from J, the junction contained 3 bases not matched to a gene. The CDR3, as DNA: TGTGCCAGCAGACAGGGACAGGTGAACACTGAAGCTTTCTTT. Amino acids: CASRQGQVNTEAFF.